This T cell receptor beta chain is from a study of PD-1 blockade in classical Hodgkin lymphoma. Study conclusions and caveats: CD4+ TCR diversity, unlike CD8+, rose significantly by C4D1. Factors driving the repertoire differences, possibly disease activity or prior therapy, remain undefined. Diminished baseline TCR diversity has been reported in newly diagnosed patients relative to healthy donors.

The data were produced by immunoSEQ multiplex PCR, yet TCRdb's version contains in-frame clones alone and is incomplete. The sample has tens of thousands of clones, roughly three quarters seen once. Time point specified: cycle 4 day 1 (C4D1), after more than five weeks of nivolumab. Each patient relapsed following autologous stem cell transplantation, and prior brentuximab vedotin exposure differed. Details on this clone: Its antigen is not known.

The CDR3 extends over 14 amino acids. In germline, CDR1 is SGHVS, CDR2 FNYEAQ. V was pared by 4 bases and J by 1 base, with 10 bases between. The origin of this receptor is a human donor with classical Hodgkin lymphoma. The V call is TRBV7-6, the J call TRBJ1-1, with D possibly TRBD1 on 6 matching bases. The source was peripheral blood mononuclear cells (PBMCs), collected before the fourth cycle of nivolumab. CDR3 region: CASSSTGGNTEAFF. Written as DNA, the CDR3 is TGTGCCAGCAGCTCGACAGGTGGGAACACTGAAGCTTTCTTT.